In its sample, the clone carrying this TCR beta chain was seen once. Antigen specificity is unknown. Cyclophosphamide on days +3 and +4 followed busulfan-fludarabine conditioning and a marrow graft. Trimming left V 0 bases short and J 1 base short, with 17 bases between. Germline V CDR1 and CDR2: SGHKS, YYEKEE (reference sequence). CDR3 length equals 18 residues. This entry belongs to a study of T cells after posttransplantation cyclophosphamide. Study-level findings and limits: Tissue-infiltrating T cells from skin or gut overlapped little with blood T cells.

Assay used: immunoSEQ multiplex PCR; TCRdb lists only in-frame clones, some missing. The data show 12,000 or so clones, about nine tenths seen once. This TCR was sampled from a female patient in her 30s who received an allogeneic stem cell transplant from an unrelated donor, was CMV-positive, and had no GVHD. The T cells may partly be graft donor cells. The sequences come from PBMCs, collected after allogeneic stem cell transplant with posttransplant cyclophosphamide. This chain uses TRBV5-5 with TRBJ2-1, with a possible D match to TRBD2 (6 bases). The CDR3 sequence is CASSLGPGGRGSYNEQFF. The DNA of the CDR3 is TGTGCCAGCAGCTTGGGGCCCGGAGGGCGAGGGTCCTACAATGAGCAGTTCTTC.